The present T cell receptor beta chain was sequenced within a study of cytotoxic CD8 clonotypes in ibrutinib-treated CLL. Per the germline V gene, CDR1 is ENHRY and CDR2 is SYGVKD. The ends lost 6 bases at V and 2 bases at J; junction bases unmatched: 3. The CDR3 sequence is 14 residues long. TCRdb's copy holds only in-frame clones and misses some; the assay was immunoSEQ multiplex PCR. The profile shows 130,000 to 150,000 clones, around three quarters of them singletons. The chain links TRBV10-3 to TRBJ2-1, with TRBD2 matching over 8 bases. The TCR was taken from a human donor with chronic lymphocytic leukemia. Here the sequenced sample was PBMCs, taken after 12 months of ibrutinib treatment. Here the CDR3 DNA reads TGTGCCATCAGCACTAGCGGCCCCTACAATGAGCAGTTCTTC. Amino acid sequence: CAISTSGPYNEQFF.